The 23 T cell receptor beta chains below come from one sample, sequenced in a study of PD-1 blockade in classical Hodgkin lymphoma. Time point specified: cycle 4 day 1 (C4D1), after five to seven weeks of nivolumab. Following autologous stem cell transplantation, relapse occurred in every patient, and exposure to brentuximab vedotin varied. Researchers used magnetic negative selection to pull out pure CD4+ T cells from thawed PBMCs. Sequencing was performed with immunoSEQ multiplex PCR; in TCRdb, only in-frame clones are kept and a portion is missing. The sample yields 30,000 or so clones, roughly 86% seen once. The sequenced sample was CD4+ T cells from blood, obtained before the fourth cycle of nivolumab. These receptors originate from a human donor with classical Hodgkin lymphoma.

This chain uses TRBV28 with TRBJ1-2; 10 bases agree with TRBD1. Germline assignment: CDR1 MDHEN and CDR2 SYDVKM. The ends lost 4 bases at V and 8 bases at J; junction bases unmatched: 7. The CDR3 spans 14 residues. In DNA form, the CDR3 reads TGTGCCAGCAGTTCTACCGGGACAGGGGTCGGCTACACCTTC. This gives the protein CASSSTGTGVGYTF.

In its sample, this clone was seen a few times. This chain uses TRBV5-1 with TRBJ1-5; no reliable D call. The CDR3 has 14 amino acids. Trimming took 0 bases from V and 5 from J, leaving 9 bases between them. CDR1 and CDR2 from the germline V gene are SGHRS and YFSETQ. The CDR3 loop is CASSLEGRDQPQHF. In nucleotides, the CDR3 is TGCGCCAGCAGCTTGGAGGGTAGGGATCAGCCCCAGCATTTT. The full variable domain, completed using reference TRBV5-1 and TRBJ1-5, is KAGVTQTPRYLIKTRGQQVTLSCSPISGHRSVSWYQQTPGQGLQFLFEYFSETQRNKGNFPGRFSGRQFSNSRSEMNVSTLELGDSALYLCASSLEGRDQPQHFGDGTRLSIL.

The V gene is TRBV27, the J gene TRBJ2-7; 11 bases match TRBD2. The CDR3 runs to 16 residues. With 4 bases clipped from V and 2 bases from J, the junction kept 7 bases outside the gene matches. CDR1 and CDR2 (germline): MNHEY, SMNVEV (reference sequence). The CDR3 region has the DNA TGTGCCAGCAGTTCCAGGACTAGCGGGCCTACCTACGAGCAGTACTTC. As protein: CASSSRTSGPTYEQYF.

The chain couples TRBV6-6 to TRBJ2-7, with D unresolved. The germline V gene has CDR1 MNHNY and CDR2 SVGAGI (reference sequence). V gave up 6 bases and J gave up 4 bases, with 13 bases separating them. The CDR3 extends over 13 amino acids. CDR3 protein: CASSKPTEYEQYF. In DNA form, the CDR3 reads TGTGCCAGCAGCAAACCTACCGAATACGAGCAGTACTTC.

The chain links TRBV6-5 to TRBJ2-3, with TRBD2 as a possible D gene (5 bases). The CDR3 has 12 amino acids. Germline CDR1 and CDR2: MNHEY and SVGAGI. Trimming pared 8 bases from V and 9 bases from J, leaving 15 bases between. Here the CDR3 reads CASGPYGETQYF. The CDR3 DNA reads TGTGCCAGCGGACCCTACGGGGAAACGCAGTATTTT.

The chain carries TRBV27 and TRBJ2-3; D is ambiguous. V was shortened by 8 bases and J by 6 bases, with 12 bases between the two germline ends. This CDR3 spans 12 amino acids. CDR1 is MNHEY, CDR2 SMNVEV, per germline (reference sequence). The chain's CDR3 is CASGNTADTQYF. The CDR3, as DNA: TGTGCCAGCGGCAACACAGCCGATACGCAGTATTTT.

The CDR3 protein is CASSSGRTSTDTQYF. The CDR3 DNA is TGTGCCAGCAGCTCGGGAAGGACTAGCACAGATACGCAGTATTTT. The chain couples TRBV7-9 to TRBJ2-3; the D gene is possibly TRBD2 (5 bases). Trimming pared 4 bases from V and 0 bases from J, leaving 11 bases between. Germline lookup yields CDR1 SEHNR and CDR2 FQNEAQ (reference sequence). The CDR3 has 15 amino acids.

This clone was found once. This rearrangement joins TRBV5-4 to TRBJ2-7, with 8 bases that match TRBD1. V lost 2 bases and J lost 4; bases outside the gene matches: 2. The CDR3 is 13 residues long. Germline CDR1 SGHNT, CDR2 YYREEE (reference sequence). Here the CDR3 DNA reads TGTGCCAGCAGCTTAAGACAGGGGTACGAGCAGTACTTC. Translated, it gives CASSLRQGYEQYF.

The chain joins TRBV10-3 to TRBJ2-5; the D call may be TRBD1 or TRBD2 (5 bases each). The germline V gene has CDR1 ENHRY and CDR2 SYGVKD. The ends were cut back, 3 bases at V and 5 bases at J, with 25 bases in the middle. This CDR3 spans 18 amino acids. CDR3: CAISEVPQGANLGETQYF. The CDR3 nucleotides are TGTGCCATCAGTGAAGTGCCCCAGGGAGCCAACCTCGGCGAGACCCAGTACTTC.

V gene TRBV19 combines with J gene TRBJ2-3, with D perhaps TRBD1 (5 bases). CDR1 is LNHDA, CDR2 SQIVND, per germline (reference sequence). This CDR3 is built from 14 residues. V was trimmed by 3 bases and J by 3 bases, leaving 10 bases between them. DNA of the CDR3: TGTGCCAGTAGTATTGGGCCAGGGACAGATACGCAGTATTTT. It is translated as CASSIGPGTDTQYF.

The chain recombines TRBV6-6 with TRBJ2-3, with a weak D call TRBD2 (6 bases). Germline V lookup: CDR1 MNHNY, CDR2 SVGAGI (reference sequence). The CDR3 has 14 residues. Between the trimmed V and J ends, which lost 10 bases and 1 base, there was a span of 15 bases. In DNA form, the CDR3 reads TGTGCCAACTCTGCGGGATTTGGCACAGATACGCAGTATTTT. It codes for CANSAGFGTDTQYF.

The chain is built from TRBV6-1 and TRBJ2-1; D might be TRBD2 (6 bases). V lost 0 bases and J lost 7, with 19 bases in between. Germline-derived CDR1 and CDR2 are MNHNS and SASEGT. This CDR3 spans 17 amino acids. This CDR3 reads CASSEALRGTPGNEQFF. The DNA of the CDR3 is TGTGCCAGCAGTGAAGCGCTTCGGGGGACCCCCGGGAATGAGCAGTTCTTC.

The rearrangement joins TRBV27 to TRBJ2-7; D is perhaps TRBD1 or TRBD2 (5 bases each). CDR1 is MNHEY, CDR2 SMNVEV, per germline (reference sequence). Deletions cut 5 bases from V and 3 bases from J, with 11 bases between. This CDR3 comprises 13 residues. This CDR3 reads CASSHGTNYEQYF. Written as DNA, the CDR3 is TGTGCCAGCAGTCACGGGACCAACTACGAGCAGTACTTC.

The DNA for the CDR3 is TGTGCTAGTGGTTTGCGGCTAGCGGGGGGGCCCTGGTTTGGCGGGGAGCTGTTTTTT. It codes for CASGLRLAGGPWFGGELFF. This chain joins TRBV12-5 and TRBJ2-2; 12 nucleotides line up with TRBD2. This CDR3 region has 19 residues. V lost 2 bases to trimming and J lost 7 bases; unmatched junction nucleotides: 14. The germline gives CDR1 LGHNT, CDR2 FRNRAP.

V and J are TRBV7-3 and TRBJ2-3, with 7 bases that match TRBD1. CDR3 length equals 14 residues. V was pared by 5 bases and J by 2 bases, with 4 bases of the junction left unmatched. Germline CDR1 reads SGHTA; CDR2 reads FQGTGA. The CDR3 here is CASSPDRATDTQYF. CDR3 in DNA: TGTGCCAGCAGCCCCGACAGGGCCACAGATACGCAGTATTTT.

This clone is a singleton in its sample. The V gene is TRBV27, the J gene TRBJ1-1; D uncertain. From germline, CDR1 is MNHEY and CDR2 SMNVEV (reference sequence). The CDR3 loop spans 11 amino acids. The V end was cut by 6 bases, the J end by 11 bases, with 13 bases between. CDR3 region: CASSLGSNAFF. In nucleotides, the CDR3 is TGTGCCAGCAGCTTAGGGAGTAACGCTTTCTTT.

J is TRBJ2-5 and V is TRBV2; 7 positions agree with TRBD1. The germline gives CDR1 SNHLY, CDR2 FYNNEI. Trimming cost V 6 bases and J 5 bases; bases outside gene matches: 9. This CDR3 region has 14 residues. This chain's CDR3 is CASRREGGQETQYF. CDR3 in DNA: TGTGCCAGCAGGAGGGAAGGGGGCCAGGAGACCCAGTACTTC. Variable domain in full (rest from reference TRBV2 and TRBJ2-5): EPEVTQTPSHQVTQMGQEVILRCVPISNHLYFYWYRQILGQKVEFLVSFYNNEISEKSEIFDDQFSVERPDGSNFTLKIRSTKLEDSAMYFCASRREGGQETQYFGPGTRLLVL.

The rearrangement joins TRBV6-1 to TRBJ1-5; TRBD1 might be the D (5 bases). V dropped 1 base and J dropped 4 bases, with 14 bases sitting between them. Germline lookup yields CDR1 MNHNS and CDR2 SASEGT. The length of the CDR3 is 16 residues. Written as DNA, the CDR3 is TGTGCCAGCAGTGAAGAAAGGGGAGGCTGGAATCAGCCCCAGCATTTT. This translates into CASSEERGGWNQPQHF.

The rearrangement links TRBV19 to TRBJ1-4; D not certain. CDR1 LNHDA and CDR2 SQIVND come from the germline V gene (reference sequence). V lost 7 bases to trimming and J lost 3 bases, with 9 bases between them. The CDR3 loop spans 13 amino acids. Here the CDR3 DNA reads TGTGCCAGTACTCCACGGGCTAATGAAAAACTGTTTTTT. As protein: CASTPRANEKLFF.

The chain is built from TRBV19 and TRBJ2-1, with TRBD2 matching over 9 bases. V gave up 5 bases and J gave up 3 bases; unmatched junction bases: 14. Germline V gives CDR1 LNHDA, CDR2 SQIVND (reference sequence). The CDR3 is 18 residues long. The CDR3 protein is CASSRRGASGTFYNEQFF. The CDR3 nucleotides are TGTGCCAGTAGTCGGCGGGGGGCTAGCGGGACCTTCTACAATGAGCAGTTCTTC.

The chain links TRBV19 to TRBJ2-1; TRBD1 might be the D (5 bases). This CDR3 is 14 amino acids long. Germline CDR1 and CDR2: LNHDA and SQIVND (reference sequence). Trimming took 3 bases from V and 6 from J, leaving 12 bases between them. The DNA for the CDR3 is TGTGCCAGTAGTATTTCCAGGGAATCCAATGAGCAGTTCTTC. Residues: CASSISRESNEQFF.

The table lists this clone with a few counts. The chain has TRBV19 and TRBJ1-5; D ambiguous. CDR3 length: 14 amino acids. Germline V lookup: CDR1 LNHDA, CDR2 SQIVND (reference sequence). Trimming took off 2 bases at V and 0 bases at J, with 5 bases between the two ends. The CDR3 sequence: CASSIWDSNQPQHF. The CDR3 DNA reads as TGTGCCAGTAGTATATGGGATAGCAATCAGCCCCAGCATTTT.

CDR3 nucleotide sequence: TGTGCCAGCAGTTACGAGACTAGCGGGACCCAGTACTTC. Translated, it gives CASSYETSGTQYF. The chain carries TRBV6-5 and TRBJ2-5, with 9 bases aligning to TRBD2. This CDR3 is built from 13 residues. Germline CDR1 is MNHEY and CDR2 is SVGAGI. The J segment lost 7 bases and the V segment lost 2 bases, leaving 2 bases of the junction unmatched.